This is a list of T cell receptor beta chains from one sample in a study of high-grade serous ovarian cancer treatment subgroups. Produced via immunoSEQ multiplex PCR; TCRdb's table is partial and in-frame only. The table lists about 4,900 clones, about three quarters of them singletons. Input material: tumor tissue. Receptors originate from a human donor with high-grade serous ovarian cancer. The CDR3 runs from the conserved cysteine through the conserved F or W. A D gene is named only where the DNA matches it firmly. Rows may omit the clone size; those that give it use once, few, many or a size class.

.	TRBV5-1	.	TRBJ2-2	TGCGCCAGCACCTCTTACGTCTCAACGAACACCGGGGAGCTGTTTTTT	CASTSYVSTNTGELFF
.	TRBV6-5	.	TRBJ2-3	TGTGCCAGCAGATACACTAGCACAGATACGCAGTATTTT	CASRYTSTDTQYF
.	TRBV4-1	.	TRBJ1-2	TGCGCCAGCAGCCAAGCTTTTCAGGGTCCCACTCAGTATGGCTACACCTTC	CASSQAFQGPTQYGYTF
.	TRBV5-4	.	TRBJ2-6	TGTGCCAGCAGCAGGGGAGGACCTGGGGCCAACGTCCTGACTTTC	CASSRGGPGANVLTF
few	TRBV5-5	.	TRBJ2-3	TGTGCCAGCAGCTCGGACCTCTCAGATACGCAGTATTTT	CASSSDLSDTQYF
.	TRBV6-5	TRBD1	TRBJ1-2	TGTGCCAGCAGTTACGTAGGACAGGGTGGAAATGGCTACACCTTC	CASSYVGQGGNGYTF
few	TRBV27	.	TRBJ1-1	TGTGCCAGCAGTTTAGTGGCCAGCGGCACTGAAGCTTTCTTT	CASSLVASGTEAFF
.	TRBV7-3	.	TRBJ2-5	TGTGCCAGCAGCTTAGGGACCAAAGAGACCCAGTACTTC	CASSLGTKETQYF
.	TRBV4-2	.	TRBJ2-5	TGTGCCAGCAGCCAAGAAACGGGGAATCAAGAGACCCAGTACTTC	CASSQETGNQETQYF
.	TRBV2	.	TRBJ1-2	TGTGCCAGCAGTGTGGGGGGGGAAGGCTACACCTTC	CASSVGGEGYTF
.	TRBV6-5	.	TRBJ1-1	TGTGCCAGCAGTTACTCGGGCCAGGGGAAGATTGAAGCTTTCTTT	CASSYSGQGKIEAFF
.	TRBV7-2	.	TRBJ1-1	TGTGCCAGCAGCTTAGTGCAGGGGTACACTGAAGCTTTCTTT	CASSLVQGYTEAFF
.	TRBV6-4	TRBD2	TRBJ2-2	TGTGCCAGCAGTTCGGGGGGGCTAAGCACCGGGGAGCTGTTTTTT	CASSSGGLSTGELFF
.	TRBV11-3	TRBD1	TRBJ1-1	TGTGCCAGCAGCAGTAGGACAGGAGGAGGTGAAGCTTTCTTT	CASSSRTGGGEAFF
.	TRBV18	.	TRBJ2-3	TGTGCCAGCTCACCACCAGGCGAGGGGAATACGCAGTATTTT	CASSPPGEGNTQYF
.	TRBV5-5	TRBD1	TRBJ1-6	TGTGCCAGCAGCTTTGGTCCTCAGGGGGTGGGAAACTCACCCCTCCACTTT	CASSFGPQGVGNSPLHF
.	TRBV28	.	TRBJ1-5	TGTGCCAGCAGTTTACCAAACAATCAGCCCCAGCATTTT	CASSLPNNQPQHF
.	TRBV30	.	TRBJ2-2	TGTGCCTGGGGGGAAGGGAACACCGGGGAGCTGTTTTTT	CAWGEGNTGELFF
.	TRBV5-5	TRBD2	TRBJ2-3	TGTGCCAGCAGCTCTTACGGGGGGGCCGATACAGATACGCAGTATTTT	CASSSYGGADTDTQYF
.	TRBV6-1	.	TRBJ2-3	TGTGCCATTCTCGCATGGGACTTCACAGATACGCAGTATTTT	CAILAWDFTDTQYF
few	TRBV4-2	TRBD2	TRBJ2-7	TGTGCCAGCAGCCAAGATAGCGGGGCTGGGGCCTACGAGCAGTACTTC	CASSQDSGAGAYEQYF
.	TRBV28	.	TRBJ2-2	TGTGCCAGCAGAACTTCAGGGTTCGACACCGGGGAGCTGTTTTTT	CASRTSGFDTGELFF
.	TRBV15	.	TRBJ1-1	TGTGCCACCAGCAGCCGGATGAACACTGAAGCTTTCTTT	CATSSRMNTEAFF
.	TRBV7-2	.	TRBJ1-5	TGTGCCAGCAGCTTAAGTACAGGAGGGAATCAGCCCCAGCATTTT	CASSLSTGGNQPQHF
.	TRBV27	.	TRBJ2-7	TGTGCCAGCACCTCATATTACGACGAGCAGTACTTC	CASTSYYDEQYF
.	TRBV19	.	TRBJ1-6	TGTGCCAGTAGTATAGATATCGGGGGAACCCTCCACTTT	CASSIDIGGTLHF